This T cell receptor beta chain was found in a study of blood T cell repertoires in COVID-19 (dated by TCRdb to 2018 to 2021). Regarding the research as a whole: Samples from collaborators originated in the United States, Italy and Spain and spanned both the acute and convalescent phases of COVID-19. The material from the prospective study consisted of cDNA or gDNA derived from T cells, B-cell-depleted T cells, or PBMCs. The dataset comprised deeply sampled blood TCRbeta repertoires from subjects exposed to, actively infected with, or recovered from COVID-19. The repertoires were made available in a free public database intended to serve as a resource for research on the immune response to SARS-CoV-2. The samples were drawn from the first 160 participants of the ongoing ImmuneRACE study and from 1,254 subjects provided by 6 global collaborators. Nearly every sample came with metadata listing a de-identified subject ID, COVID-19 status, age in years and sex. Where available, HLA class I and class II types were taken from metadata supplied by the sample provider and were not determined by assay-based typing. The full study reports these points: The amount of clinical and demographic metadata varied by source and participant and was provided uncurated.

Compared with germline, V lacks 3 bases and J lacks 1 base; bases without a gene match: 5. From the cysteine up to the phenylalanine, the CDR3 has a length of 17 residues. Only the CDR3 DNA stays, 51 bases, in frame from base 1. According to the germline V gene, CDR1 reads MGHRA and CDR2 reads YSYEKL. Collaborating institutions collected whole blood in K2EDTA tubes following their own protocols. For TCRbeta analysis, collaborators shipped samples as frozen whole blood, isolated PBMCs, or DNA extracted from either of those sample types. As concerns this clone: Its target antigen remains unknown. No much larger clonotype is one base removed from it; base qualities were not supplied. This sample includes further DNA sequences coding for the same CDR3.

TCRbeta CDR3 regions were amplified from genomic DNA using the immunoSEQ Assay, a bias-controlled multiplex PCR. The authors' pipeline ran thus. The number of nucleated cells in each sample was estimated by amplification of reference gene primers within the assay. To quantify the absolute abundance of each unique TCRbeta CDR3 rearrangement, sequence reads were collapsed and filtered. Productive Simpson clonality was computed per sample as the square root of Simpson's diversity index over productive rearrangements. As stored in TCRdb, this immuneACCESS dataset retains in-frame rearrangements with V and J assigned. A fraction of the clones does not appear; measured against another copy, unresolved V genes explain less than half of the discrepancy, and the remainder lacks a known reason. V, J and clone size reflect that table, while D and trimming were determined from the DNA. This sample has 130,000 to 150,000 clones in its table, and about 79% of those were observed once. About 7.8% of the sample comes from the top ten.

Sequencing was performed on peripheral blood. The chain is made from TRBV4-1 and TRBJ2-5; the central 13 bases match TRBD2. This TCR derives from a woman between 50 and 59 years old in a cohort sampled during active or convalescent COVID-19. The encoded CDR3 is CASSHVLAGGRQETQYF. The DNA sequence is given as TGCGCCAGCAGCCATGTACTAGCGGGGGGGCGCCAAGAGACCCAGTACTTC.